This is a list of T cell receptor beta chains from one sample in a study of T cells in Graves' hyperthyroidism and ophthalmopathy. MiXCR was run by TCRdb on the multiplex PCR reads, yielding one entry per CDR3 protein. The sample comprises a few hundred thousand distinct CDR3 sequences, about a sixth of which are singletons, and roughly 3.4% rests with the top ten. The sample comprised blood. The receptors were gathered from a middle-aged woman with Graves' ophthalmopathy. Each CDR3 is given with its conserved first and last residue. Fields, in order: CDR3 length, clone size, V gene, J gene, CDR3 protein. Size is omitted from some rows. Given values are once, few, many or a class for expanded clones.

>14|-|TRBV7-2|TRBJ2-7
CTSSLRDGSYEQHF
>16|few|TRBV4-1|TRBJ2-5
CASSQDRSIRGETQYF
>14|few|TRBV12-3/TRBV12-4|TRBJ2-3
CASSLILLGDTQYF
>16|few|TRBV28|TRBJ1-4
CASSPLKGQGGEKLFF
>16|few|TRBV4-2|TRBJ2-7
CASSQDRGSGTYEQYF
>16|-|TRBV20-1|TRBJ2-5
CSARGGTSGYQETQYF
>14|few|TRBV10-3|TRBJ2-1
CAIRTGTGDNEQFF
>16|-|TRBV19|TRBJ1-5
CATGDTPHGGNQPQHF
>18|few|TRBV7-7|TRBJ1-1
CASRNPGGAGAENTEAFF
>17|-|TRBV7-9|TRBJ2-1
CASSLVAGGPGYNEQFF
>15|many|TRBV28|TRBJ1-5
CASSFQGVGHQPQHF
>16|many|TRBV30|TRBJ2-5
CAWSDNKLSPQETQYF
>16|many|TRBV7-9|TRBJ2-2
CASSSLTGAITGELFF
>19|many|TRBV27|TRBJ2-2
CASSPGGGGALDDTGELFF
>14|many|TRBV30|TRBJ1-5
CAWAQGNSNQPQHF
>15|many|TRBV28|TRBJ2-7
CASSRLGQGAYEQYF
>15|many|TRBV6-1|TRBJ2-3
CASIGGWRSTDTQYF
>18|many|TRBV20-1|TRBJ2-3
CSARDSREASGISDTQYF
>17|-|TRBV6-2/TRBV6-3|TRBJ1-3
CATFSYRELISGNTIYF
>15|many|TRBV28|TRBJ2-4
CASTNESLAKNIQYF
>16|-|TRBV7-9|TRBJ2-2
CASSSFAGANTGELFF
>15|-|TRBV27|TRBJ1-5
CASRWTGESNQPQHF
>17|-|TRBV10-3|TRBJ2-6
CAISYTGTASGANVLTF
>14|-|TRBV20-1|TRBJ2-1
CSARERATYNEQFF
>13|few|TRBV6-1|TRBJ2-3
CANSGPSTDTQYF
>13|many|TRBV18|TRBJ2-5
CASRRVPKETQYF
>16|-|TRBV19|TRBJ2-3
CASSWVREGRSDTQYF
>14|many|TRBV15|TRBJ1-1
CATSTGGADTEAFF
>16|many|TRBV18|TRBJ1-5
CASSPGRPHSNQPQHF
>15|many|TRBV2|TRBJ2-1
CASRNGQSSYNEQFF
>14|-|TRBV9|TRBJ2-3
CASSKASGRDTQYF
>13|many|TRBV20-1|TRBJ2-7
CSARDREPYEQYF
>15|many|TRBV7-2|TRBJ1-1
CASSARGTVNTEAFF
>14|many|TRBV30|TRBJ2-3
CAWEWTGTADTQYF
>13|-|TRBV28|TRBJ1-4
CASSSSANEKLFF
>12|few|TRBV7-9|TRBJ1-5
CASSFGVQPQHF
>14|-|TRBV6-1|TRBJ2-2
CASSVAGGSGELFF
>14|-|TRBV12-3/TRBV12-4|TRBJ2-1
CASSTPGQYNEQFF
>15|many|TRBV28|TRBJ2-7
CASSDGGRTTYEQYF
>13|many|TRBV2|TRBJ1-5
CASSDRFYQPQHF
>16|few|TRBV5-1|TRBJ1-1
CASSLVSGRVNTEAFF
>16|many|TRBV6-1|TRBJ2-5
CASSEVSGQGAGTQYF
>15|many|TRBV28|TRBJ2-3
CASSPWGGFTDTQYF
>14|many|TRBV27|TRBJ2-7
CASKPTGNFYEQYF
>14|many|TRBV18|TRBJ2-4
CASSPPAGENIQYF
>16|few|TRBV3-1|TRBJ2-5
CASSRAFGQGPETQYF
>14|many|TRBV2|TRBJ2-2
CASSGTGVVGELFF
>14|many|TRBV28|TRBJ2-5
CASRVPGIQETQYF
>15|-|TRBV19|TRBJ2-1
CASSPRTSRDYEQFF
>15|-|TRBV7-7|TRBJ2-3
CASSLTASGTDTQYF
>15|many|TRBV4-2|TRBJ1-5
CASSQVSDSNQPQHF
>16|few|TRBV24-1|TRBJ2-1
CATSDSSQISYNEQFF
>16|few|TRBV19|TRBJ2-2
CASNPLAGGGTGELFF